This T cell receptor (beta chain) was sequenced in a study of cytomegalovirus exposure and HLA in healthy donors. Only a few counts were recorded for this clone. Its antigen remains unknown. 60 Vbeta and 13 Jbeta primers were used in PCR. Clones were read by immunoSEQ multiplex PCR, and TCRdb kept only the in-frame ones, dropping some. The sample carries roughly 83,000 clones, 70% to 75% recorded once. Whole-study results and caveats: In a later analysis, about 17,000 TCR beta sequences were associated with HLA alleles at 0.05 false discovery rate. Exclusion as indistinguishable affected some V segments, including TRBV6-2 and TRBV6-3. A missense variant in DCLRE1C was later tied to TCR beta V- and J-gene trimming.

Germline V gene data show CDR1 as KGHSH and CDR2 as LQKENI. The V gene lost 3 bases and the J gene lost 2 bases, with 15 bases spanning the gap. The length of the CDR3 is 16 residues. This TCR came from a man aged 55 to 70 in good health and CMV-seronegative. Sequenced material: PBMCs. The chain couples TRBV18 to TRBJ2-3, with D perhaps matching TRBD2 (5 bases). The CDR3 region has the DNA TGTGCCAGCTCACCTCGACCGGACTTCTCCACAGATACGCAGTATTTT. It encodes CASSPRPDFSTDTQYF.